Following are 6 T cell receptor beta chains from one sample sequenced in a study of blood T cell repertoires in COVID-19. TCRdb's copy holds only in-frame clones and misses some; the assay was immunoSEQ multiplex PCR. The repertoire holds about 43,000 clones, with over 75% as singletons. The sample comprised peripheral blood. Every receptor here comes from a woman aged 55-69 years with acute or convalescent COVID-19.

This clone occurred once. This chain uses TRBV19 with TRBJ1-5, with 7 bases matching TRBD1. The germline gives CDR1 LNHDA, CDR2 SQIVND (reference sequence). The ends lost 9 bases at V and 0 bases at J; junction bases unmatched: 5. This CDR3 is 14 amino acids long. The CDR3 nucleotides are TGTGCCAGCCGACAGGGATTTAGCAATCAGCCCCAGCATTTT. Its translation: CASRQGFSNQPQHF. Based on the CDR3 plus reference TRBV19 and TRBJ1-5, the full variable domain is DGGITQSPKYLFRKEGQNVTLSCEQNLNHDAMYWYRQDPGQGLRLIYYSQIVNDFQKGDIAEGYSVSREKKESFPLTVTSAQKNPTAFYLCASRQGFSNQPQHFGDGTRLSIL.

On this clone: One end of the junction fails to match germline, which may point to a read error. The chain joins TRBV2 to TRBJ1-4; D is uncertain. CDR3 length: 18 amino acids. Germline CDR1 reads SNHLY; CDR2 reads FYNNEI. CDR3 coding DNA: TGTGCCAGCAGTGGGGAGGACGTTGTAGTTCACTCATATGAAGAACTGTTTTTT. Translated, it gives CASSGEDVVVHSYEELFF.

The chain joins TRBV7-8 to TRBJ1-6; TRBD1 is a possible D gene (6 bases). This CDR3 region has 15 residues. Trimming cost V 3 bases and J 9 bases, with 15 bases left between them. CDR1 is SGHVS and CDR2 is FQNEAQ in the germline V gene. CDR3 coding DNA: TGTGCCAGCAGCTTTGGGGGGGCGCTCGGTTCACCCCTCCACTTT. It is translated as CASSFGGALGSPLHF.

V gene TRBV19 combines with J gene TRBJ1-2, with D unclear. Germline loops: CDR1 LNHDA, CDR2 SQIVND (reference sequence). The V gene lost 5 bases and the J gene lost 6 bases, with 16 bases spanning the gap. CDR3 length: 14 residues. This CDR3 is CASSYGINPNGYTF. CDR3 bases: TGTGCCAGTAGTTACGGGATAAACCCAAATGGCTACACCTTC.

The chain joins TRBV7-8 to TRBJ2-1; 9 bases map to TRBD1. The CDR3 covers 16 residues. The germline V gene has CDR1 SGHVS and CDR2 FQNEAQ. The ends lost 0 bases at V and 4 bases at J; junction bases unmatched: 4. As DNA, the CDR3 is TGTGCCAGCAGCTTAGCCGGGACAGGGAAATACAATGAGCAGTTCTTC. As protein: CASSLAGTGKYNEQFF.

Remarks on this clone: The junction departs from the called germline gene at one end, perhaps through a read error. The rearrangement uses TRBV6-6 and TRBJ1-3, with a possible D match to TRBD1 (5 bases). CDR1 and CDR2 from the germline V gene are MNHNY and SVGAGI (reference sequence). CDR3 size: 15 residues. The CDR3 is CASSAGPFSGNTIYF. The CDR3 DNA reads as TGTGCCAGCAGTGCGGGACCGTTCTCTGGGAACACCATATATTTT.